The clone carrying this T cell receptor beta chain was recorded at least ten times. Its antigen is not identified. This sample was included in a study of T-cell reconstitution after alpha-beta-depleted transplantation in children. Study-level findings and limits: One year post-transplant, T-cell counts and diversity were largely derived from T cells produced anew. Several hundred expanded graft clones reportedly supplied alpha-beta T cells about two months after transplant.

The ends were cut back, 10 bases at V and 6 bases at J, with 14 bases in the middle. Germline CDR1 and CDR2: KGHDR and SFDVKD. The CDR3 consists of 13 residues. The TCRbeta library incorporated unique molecular identifiers. TCRdb ran MiXCR on the PCR reads and lists one entry per CDR3 protein. The data hold 600,000 or so distinct CDR3 sequences, with 23% observed a single time. The sequencing here drew on PBMCs, mostly from graft donor cells, taken 360 days after TCRalphabeta/CD19-depleted stem cell transplant. The rearrangement uses TRBV24-1 and TRBJ2-2, with D possibly matching TRBD1 (5 bases). The receptor was isolated from a boy under two years old who had a stem cell transplant for acute myeloid leukemia, so the T cells may come from the graft donor. Here the CDR3 reads CATGAGSSGELFF. CDR3 DNA: TGTGCCACTGGGGCTGGTAGTTCCGGGGAGCTGTTTTTT.